A single sample is the source of the 13 T cell receptor beta chains below, sequenced in a study of CD8+ T cells in alopecia areata. Sequencing used cDNA as its template, made by extracting RNA and reverse transcribing it. TCRdb's table, derived via immunoSEQ multiplex PCR, lists solely in-frame clones and lacks some. The table records approximately 180,000 clones, 50% to 75% of them present only once. Treatment here: oral pan-JAK inhibitor, 5-10 mg twice daily. The sample in question was CD4+ T cells sorted from blood, obtained at approximately week 56, from a patient treated with tofacitinib. The receptors were sampled from a human donor with alopecia areata.

The CDR3: CASRGGLAGFTGELFF. The DNA of the CDR3 is TGTGCCAGCAGAGGGGGACTAGCGGGGTTCACCGGGGAGCTGTTTTTT. The V and J genes are TRBV2 and TRBJ2-2; 13 nucleotides line up with TRBD2. V shed 6 bases, J shed 4 bases, and the junction held 5 bases outside the gene matches. This CDR3 is 16 amino acids long. Germline V gene lookup returns CDR1 SNHLY and CDR2 FYNNEI.

The chain joins TRBV19 to TRBJ1-2; D not resolved. The V end was cut by 3 bases, the J end by 6 bases, with 11 bases between. This CDR3 comprises 13 residues. Per the germline V gene, CDR1 is LNHDA and CDR2 is SQIVND (reference sequence). CDR3 in DNA: TGTGCCAGTAGTATTATCTCGGGCGATGGCTACACCTTC. Translation gives CASSIISGDGYTF. Looking up the rest from reference TRBV19 and TRBJ1-2 gives the full variable domain: DGGITQSPKYLFRKEGQNVTLSCEQNLNHDAMYWYRQDPGQGLRLIYYSQIVNDFQKGDIAEGYSVSREKKESFPLTVTSAQKNPTAFYLCASSIISGDGYTFGSGTRLTVV.

The gene calls are TRBV2 and TRBJ2-6; D call uncertain. The CDR3 length is 15 residues. Trimming took 4 bases from V and 4 from J, leaving 11 bases between them. Germline loops: CDR1 SNHLY, CDR2 FYNNEI. The CDR3 loop is CASSVTGSGANVLTF. The CDR3 DNA reads as TGTGCCAGCAGTGTCACGGGCTCCGGGGCCAACGTCCTGACTTTC.

The chain has TRBV4-1 and TRBJ1-2; D gene ambiguous. The germline CDR1 and CDR2 sequences are MGHRA and YSYEKL. With 0 bases removed from V and 0 bases from J, the gap between germline ends came to 5 bases. This CDR3 spans 14 amino acids. The CDR3 DNA follows: TGCGCCAGCAGCCAAGATCTAGCTAACTATGGCTACACCTTC. It translates to CASSQDLANYGYTF.

This clone was seen only a few times. V usage is TRBV30 and J usage is TRBJ1-1; D not certain. The germline CDR1 and CDR2 sequences are GTSNPN and SVGIG (reference sequence). V lost 5 bases, J lost 0 bases, and 4 bases lay in between. CDR3 length: 11 amino acids. The CDR3 here is CAWVMNTEAFF. CDR3 coding DNA: TGTGCCTGGGTCATGAACACTGAAGCTTTCTTT.

This clone was counted a few times. V is TRBV23-1 and J is TRBJ1-6, with 9 bases aligning to TRBD1. TRBV23-1 falls under the ORF class, with uncertain function. There are 14 residues in the CDR3. V lost 6 bases, J lost 16 bases, and 13 bases stayed unmatched. The CDR3 is CASSQPLGTGILHF. As DNA, the CDR3 is TGCGCCAGCAGCCAACCTCTCGGGACAGGGATTCTCCACTTT.

The V call is TRBV30, the J call TRBJ1-1, with TRBD1 matching 7 bases. This CDR3 region has 13 residues. Germline V lookup: CDR1 GTSNPN, CDR2 SVGIG (reference sequence). J was trimmed by 5 bases and V by 4 bases; bases with no gene match: 7. CDR3 bases: TGTGCCTGGAAGGGGAACAGGGGTACTGAAGCTTTCTTT. It yields the protein CAWKGNRGTEAFF.

This clone was observed a handful of times. The V gene is TRBV29-1, the J gene TRBJ1-1, with 8 bases fitting TRBD1. The CDR3 runs to 14 residues. Trimming removed 6 bases from V and 2 bases from J; junction bases left unmatched: 8. Germline-derived CDR1 and CDR2 are SQVTM and ANQGSEA. The CDR3 DNA reads as TGCAGCGTAGACAGGGGAGGGATAAACACTGAAGCTTTCTTT. This sequence encodes CSVDRGGINTEAFF.

This clone was observed a few times. This chain links TRBV2 with TRBJ1-6, with D unresolved. The CDR3 consists of 15 residues. Trimming pared 3 bases from V and 3 bases from J, leaving 9 bases between. Germline V gene sequence: CDR1 SNHLY, CDR2 FYNNEI. DNA for the CDR3: TGTGCCAGCAGTGAGGCGACAAACTATAATTCACCCCTCCACTTT. Its protein product is CASSEATNYNSPLHF.

The chain joins TRBV5-1 to TRBJ2-3, with 8 bases fitting TRBD1. Trimming took 4 bases from V and 3 from J; bases not matched to a gene: 7. The CDR3 covers 15 residues. In germline, CDR1 is SGHRS, CDR2 YFSETQ. The CDR3 is CASSPGQVVTDTQYF. As DNA, the CDR3 is TGCGCCAGCAGCCCGGGACAGGTAGTAACAGATACGCAGTATTTT.

This clone was picked up a small number of times. This chain connects TRBV29-1 to TRBJ2-2; D remains ambiguous. CDR1 SQVTM and CDR2 ANQGSEA come from the germline V gene. Trimming removed 7 bases from V and 1 base from J, with 7 bases in between. The CDR3 consists of 12 residues. For the CDR3, the DNA is TGCAGCGGCCACATGAACACCGGGGAGCTGTTTTTT. Amino acids: CSGHMNTGELFF.

The CDR3: CSVETEWTEAFF. The CDR3 DNA sequence: TGCAGCGTTGAAACGGAATGGACTGAAGCTTTCTTT. The genes are TRBV29-1 and TRBJ1-1; no clear D gene. This CDR3 is built from 12 residues. Germline assignment: CDR1 SQVTM and CDR2 ANQGSEA. Trimming took off 2 bases at V and 5 bases at J, with 9 bases between the two ends.

This clone has more than one count but fewer than ten. This sequence joins TRBV2 and TRBJ2-3; D is uncertain. The V and J ends lost 4 bases and 3 bases respectively, with 2 bases between them. Germline values: CDR1 SNHLY, CDR2 FYNNEI. The CDR3 contains 11 residues. The CDR3 DNA follows: TGTGCCAGCAGTGTGACAGATACGCAGTATTTT. Translating it yields CASSVTDTQYF. The whole variable domain, filled in from reference TRBV2 and TRBJ2-3, reads EPEVTQTPSHQVTQMGQEVILRCVPISNHLYFYWYRQILGQKVEFLVSFYNNEISEKSEIFDDQFSVERPDGSNFTLKIRSTKLEDSAMYFCASSVTDTQYFGPGTRLTVL.